This T cell receptor (beta chain) was sequenced during a study of blood T cells in healthy people across ages (dated by TCRdb to between 2014 and 2016). General notes on the study: In model experiments, template switching captured about one uniquely barcoded TCR beta cDNA molecule for every two T cells. Age-related changes in TCR beta repertoire diversity were measured in the study by deep sequencing normalized with unique cDNA molecular identifiers. Donors were grouped into four age groups: young (average 16 years), middle-aged (over 35), aged (roughly 62) and long-lived (about 89). To avoid experimental bias, donors of different ages were randomly spread across the sequencing lanes. Using the same blood draw, the study looked at two additional independent replicas of 1 million unique cDNA reads for two donors, one aged 18 to 30 and the other aged 80 or older. The study at large found these results: Observed TCR beta diversity correlated strongly with the percentage of naive T cells measured by flow cytometry. Estimates of total diversity based on one million sequenced T cells were regarded as lower bounds and as underestimates. Compared with the aged group, the long-lived group had more naive CD4+ T cells, fewer expanded clones and increased TCR diversity, a pattern suggesting age selection. As age increased, observed TCR beta diversity per million T cells dropped in a roughly linear way, and a significant reduction was already evident by age about 40. Because profiling used bulk unsorted PBMCs, naive and antigen-experienced compartments could not be compared conclusively. Because the CMV infection status of the donors was unknown, age-related changes in expanded clonotypes may potentially have been confounded.

Including the terminal cysteine and phenylalanine, the CDR3 comprises 14 residues. The read is trimmed to its CDR3 DNA, 42 bases read in frame from base 1. Germline trimming: 3 bases from V, 11 bases from J; junction bases outside gene matches: 11. The receptor library was made with 5' RACE. Data came from an Illumina HiSeq 2500. A second PCR of about 6 to 11 cycles was performed with a sample-barcoded 5' primer and a J-beta primer mix. Each TCR beta cDNA molecule received a unique molecular identifier from a template-switch 5' adaptor carrying 12 random nucleotides. At least 2.5 million CDR3-containing paired-end reads were obtained from each sample. First-strand cDNA was synthesized from all RNA with the Mint cDNA synthesis kit, primed by a TRBC-specific oligonucleotide. Following uracil-DNA glycosylase treatment, a first 18-cycle PCR with universal primers M1SS and BC2_uni_R was performed on all cDNA. The original pipeline was this. For normalization, 1 million high-quality reads, each with a distinct molecular identifier, were randomly selected from each sample. Instead of being binned into consensus sequences, reads that shared molecular identifiers were thrown out. MiTCR, with a Q25 quality threshold and the strictest error-elimination algorithm, was used for CDR3 identification, clonotype clustering and error correction. A nonparametric unseen species model using Euler transformation provided a lower-bound estimate of total TCR beta diversity. TCRdb reworked the public reads: Q25 trimming with fastp, MiXCR clone assembly, productive beta chains retained. Each record represents a unique CDR3 protein, reported with the most common genes and DNA among its rows. TCRdb assigned the V and J calls; the authors' analysis was not used. The sample contains 1.5 million to 2 million distinct CDR3 sequences, around 48% of them found a single time. The ten most abundant clones make up roughly 2.1% of the sample.

Donors were roughly 40 systemically healthy Caucasian individuals from Russia aged roughly 6 to 95 years. Roughly 10 milliliters of peripheral blood were drawn from each donor into EDTA-treated Vacutainer tubes. PBMCs were isolated by Ficoll-Paque density-gradient centrifugation, with at least 6 million obtained per sample. Trizol reagent was used to extract total RNA from PBMCs, with at least 6 micrograms per sample. The percentages of naive CD45RAhigh/CD27high T cells were determined by flow cytometry on a PBMC aliquot from every donor. On this clonotype itself: The antigen it binds to is not known. It has no much larger one-base neighbor in the sample; base qualities were not kept.

The source of this sequence is a woman aged 40 to 50 in good health. The chain is made from TRBV12-3 or TRBV12-4 and TRBJ2-5, and TRBD2 matches 8 of the central bases. Sequencing used blood. The CDR3: CASSFGLAYDKQYF. The DNA reads TGTGCCAGCAGTTTTGGACTAGCCTACGATAAGCAGTACTTC.